These 10 T cell receptor beta chains originate from one sample sequenced in a study of T cell changes during pregnancy in multiple sclerosis (dated by TCRdb to between 2018 and 2020). Libraries were prepared through the immunoSEQ multiplex PCR assay. TCRdb carries this immuneACCESS record with in-frame sequences only. Its versions omit some clonotypes, under half of them owing to an unresolved V gene in the studies checked, with the rest unexplained. The sample table records approximately 90,000 clones; around 94% of these occur just once. Around 0.86% of the sample goes to the ten largest clones. The specimen comprised peripheral blood, sampled in the third trimester of pregnancy. The source is a female donor with multiple sclerosis, enrolled in a pregnancy study.

The chain combines TRBV11-2 with TRBJ2-1, with 9 bases lining up with TRBD1. The V gene's germline CDR1 is SGHAT and CDR2 FQNNGV. J was trimmed by 9 bases and V by 3 bases; bases with no gene match: 0. CDR3 length: 12 amino acids. CDR3 DNA: TGTGCCAGCAGCTTGACAGGGGGTGAGCAGTTCTTC. Translated, it gives CASSLTGGEQFF.

Concerning this clone itself: The junction shows a germline mismatch at one end, possibly a read error. The chain recombines TRBV6-4 with TRBJ2-3; D call uncertain. Looked up from germline, CDR1 is MRHNA and CDR2 is SNTAGT. The CDR3 is 13 amino acids. The CDR3 sequence: CASSEIGGSSLNF. The CDR3 region has the DNA TGTGCCAGCAGTGAGATAGGCGGCAGCTCCCTTAATTTT.

This chain connects TRBV29-1 to TRBJ1-2; possible D gene TRBD1, 5 bases. Germline-derived CDR1 and CDR2 are SQVTM and ANQGSEA. The CDR3 loop spans 11 amino acids. Trimming took off 7 bases at V and 6 bases at J, with 12 bases between the two ends. The CDR3 loop reads CSGGENDGYTF. The DNA for the CDR3 is TGCAGCGGGGGGGAAAACGATGGCTACACCTTC.

The chain employs TRBV2 and TRBJ1-1; D gene uncertain. Between the trimmed V and J ends, which lost 9 bases and 0 bases, there was a span of 14 bases. CDR3 size: 14 residues. Germline V gene data show CDR1 as SNHLY and CDR2 as FYNNEI. CDR3 amino acids: CASNEGWVNTEAFF. The CDR3 DNA sequence: TGTGCCAGTAACGAGGGATGGGTGAACACTGAAGCTTTCTTT.

Comments on this clone: This specimen includes other DNA sequences encoding the same CDR3. The CDR3 protein is CASSRHQGEQYF. CDR3 sequence (DNA): TGTGCCAGCAGCCGACATCAGGGCGAGCAGTACTTC. The chain couples TRBV7-9 to TRBJ2-7, with D perhaps matching TRBD1 (5 bases). Germline V gene sequence: CDR1 SEHNR, CDR2 FQNEAQ (reference sequence). The length of the CDR3 is 12 residues. V was clipped by 5 bases and J by 6 bases, with 11 bases between them.

The chain joins TRBV5-1 to TRBJ2-3; maybe TRBD1 (6 bases). This CDR3 has 19 amino acids. Trimming took off 4 bases at V and 0 bases at J, with 24 bases between the two ends. Per the germline V gene, CDR1 is SGHRS and CDR2 is YFSETQ. This chain's CDR3 is CASSTVGGGTGSSTDTQYF. The DNA for the CDR3 is TGCGCCAGCAGCACGGTTGGGGGCGGAACCGGCTCTAGCACAGATACGCAGTATTTT.

This chain joins TRBV5-4 and TRBJ1-4; TRBD1 agrees at 7 bases. CDR1 and CDR2 (germline): SGHNT, YYREEE (reference sequence). V shed 4 bases, J shed 8 bases, and the junction held 11 bases outside the gene matches. The CDR3 length is 15 residues. The CDR3 protein is CASSETGKSWEKLFF. The DNA for the CDR3 is TGTGCCAGCAGCGAGACAGGGAAGAGTTGGGAAAAACTGTTTTTT.

The chain employs TRBV2 and TRBJ2-5, with TRBD2 as a possible D gene (5 bases). The length of the CDR3 is 14 residues. Trimming stripped 3 bases from V and 5 bases from J, with 13 bases between. Germline V lookup: CDR1 SNHLY, CDR2 FYNNEI. The CDR3 spells CASSEVERRETQYF. The CDR3 DNA reads as TGTGCCAGCAGTGAGGTCGAGCGGCGGGAGACCCAGTACTTC.

Here the CDR3 reads CSVEDQGYYTF. The CDR3 nucleotides are TGCAGCGTTGAAGATCAGGGGTACTACACCTTC. The chain employs TRBV29-1 and TRBJ1-2, with D possibly matching TRBD1 (6 bases). Germline V gives CDR1 SQVTM, CDR2 ANQGSEA. This CDR3 is built from 11 residues. V shed 0 bases and J shed 10 bases, with 9 bases lying between them.

This clone was counted a few times. This chain connects TRBV28 to TRBJ2-7, with a possible D match to TRBD1 (6 bases). V lost 6 bases and J lost 0, with 15 bases in between. The V gene's germline CDR1 is MDHEN and CDR2 SYDVKM. The CDR3 loop spans 15 amino acids. The CDR3 nucleotides read TGTGCCAGCAGCCCCGGACAGCTCATCTCCTACGAGCAGTACTTC. Protein sequence: CASSPGQLISYEQYF.